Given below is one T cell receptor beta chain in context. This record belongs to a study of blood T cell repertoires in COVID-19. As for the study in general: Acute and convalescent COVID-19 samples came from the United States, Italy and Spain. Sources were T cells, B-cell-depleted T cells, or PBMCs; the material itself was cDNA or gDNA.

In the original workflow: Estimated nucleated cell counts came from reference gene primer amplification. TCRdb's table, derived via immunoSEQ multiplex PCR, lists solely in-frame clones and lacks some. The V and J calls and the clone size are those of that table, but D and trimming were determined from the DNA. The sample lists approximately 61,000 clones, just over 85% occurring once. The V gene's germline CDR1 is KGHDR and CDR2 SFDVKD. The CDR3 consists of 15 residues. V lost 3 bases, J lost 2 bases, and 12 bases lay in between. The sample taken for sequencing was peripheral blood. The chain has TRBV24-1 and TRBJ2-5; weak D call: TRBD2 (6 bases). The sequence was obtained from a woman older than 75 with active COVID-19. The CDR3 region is CATSDPRRDQETQYF. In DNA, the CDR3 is TGTGCCACCAGTGATCCCCGGAGGGATCAAGAGACCCAGTACTTC.